This TCR beta chain was sequenced for a study of cytomegalovirus exposure and HLA in healthy donors (dated by TCRdb to about 2017). Study-level background: An earlier analysis of roughly 500 of the donors reported about 260 Gb of sequence data and 117 million unique TCR beta sequences obtained from roughly 180 million T cells. To predict cytomegalovirus infection status, the study combined high-throughput TCR immunosequencing, statistical association of individual TCRs with disease status, and machine learning. Typing coverage varied by locus: about 629-630 donors for A, B, C, DRB1 and DQB1; more than 500 for DQA1; nearly 610 for DPA1; roughly 450 for DPB1. The later analysis used no new phenotypic data to find candidate immune exposures, relying instead on TCR beta sequences and their occurrence across donors. The study aimed to test whether cataloging public T cell receptors could reveal signatures of past pathogen exposure. In a later analysis, previously published TCR beta repertoires from 670 or so donors were re-analyzed and high-resolution HLA genotyping was added so that TCR occurrence patterns could be studied. Of the 350 to 450 genotyped donors, over 70% fell in the genetic ancestry cluster associated with self-reported Caucasian donors. An earlier analysis of some 500 of the donors used high-throughput TCR beta sequencing to judge whether each TCR beta V gene segment behaved as functional or pseudogenic. Every repertoire in the discovery cohort had been generated on one and the same sequencing platform. The study profiled the T cell repertoires of under 850 subjects by immunosequencing and related them to cytomegalovirus serostatus. Donor age, sex, ethnicity and CMV serostatus were compiled together with the repertoire data. A separate validation cohort of roughly 120 different subjects was used in addition to the roughly 670-subject first cohort. An early release that covered about 600 HLA-typed donors contained around 330 gigabases of sequencing data and tens of millions of unique TCR sequences. HLA typing included class I and class II loci at four-digit resolution. Genome-wide SNP genotypes for about three fifths of the roughly 700 donors were used in a later genetic analysis, which treated that subset as a discovery cohort. Several DR-DQ haplotypes were handled as single units for association and clustering because linkage in the cohort was strong. Among 350 to 400 genotyped donors of the cohort, an average of around 240,000 unique TCR beta nucleotide sequences were sequenced per donor, around 20% of them non-productive. Summary of the overall study and its limitations: Correlated functional status among segregating V segments might be attributable to linkage disequilibrium, but an unknown experimental factor could not be ruled out. According to a later analysis, most CMV-associated TCR beta chains appeared to be HLA-restricted, and the HLA associations seemed to be driven largely by CMV exposure. Because counts were too low, approximately 15 rarely observed V segments, including chromosome 9 orphons, were excluded from the earlier analysis of roughly 580 of the donors. A few of the identified cytomegalovirus-associated TCR beta chains were confirmed in vitro to be specific for cytomegalovirus antigens. The authors suggested that the approach could potentially be generalized to other disease states and immunological phenotypes. A later analysis associated 16,951 TCR beta sequences with specific HLA alleles at a false discovery rate of 0.05. V-gene and J-gene trimming of TCR beta chains was associated with a missense DCLRE1C variant in a later genetic analysis, and the association was replicated in an independent cohort. In a later analysis, TCR association rates were found to vary across HLA loci, with the most associated TCRs seen for DRB1 alleles and the fewest for HLA-C alleles. The classifier was reported to diagnose cytomegalovirus status with high specificity and sensitivity in both the original cohort and the validation cohort. Most TCR sequences were observed very rarely across donors, whereas some public TCRs were present in many individuals. A later analysis found that HLA-associated TCR beta chains were more clonally expanded and had lower generation probabilities than equally common non-associated chains. Roughly uniform sequencing depth across donors was assumed in presence/absence analyses, although this assumption may not hold. Immune exposure information for the cohort was limited to CMV serostatus. A further reported finding was that TCR beta sequences accurately predicted the HLA-A and HLA-B alleles for most subjects in the first cohort. Some IMGT-functional V segments, including TRBV6-2 and TRBV6-3, could not be distinguished by the 87-base-pair reads and were therefore excluded. Because some donors lacked HLA typing at each locus, the association tests relied only on the typed subset. A later analysis reported that several top co-occurrence clusters appeared linked to parvovirus B19, influenza, CMV and Epstein-Barr virus. According to a later genetic analysis, donors in an Asian-associated ancestry cluster had fewer N-insertions in productive TCRs than the approximately 650-donor mean. The study gave a list of some 150 TCR beta chains associated with cytomegalovirus. A cluster of highly shared sequence variants was judged likely to be a technical artifact of the sequencing pipeline. Strong co-occurrence of HLA alleles, especially DR and DQ, made assigning TCR associations to individual alleles difficult. Only TCR beta chains were sequenced in this cohort, and the absence of alpha or paired-chain data limited detectable features. Broadly in line with IMGT annotations, most TCR beta V segments showed up in productive rearrangements about 87% or about 30% of the time in an earlier analysis of 450 to 750 of the donors.

Taken from the germline V gene (reference sequence), the CDR1 and CDR2 loops are LNHDA and SQIVND. From cysteine to phenylalanine, the CDR3 is 16 amino acids long. Just the 48-base CDR3 DNA is kept, in frame starting at base 1. Trimming leaves V shorter by 6 bases and J shorter by 2 bases, with the junction holding 3 bases beyond the gene matches. Libraries were constructed by the immunoSEQ multiplex PCR assay. For the multiplex PCR, a mixture combining 60 forward primers for TCR Vbeta segments and 13 reverse primers for TCR Jbeta segments was used. The CDR3 region of rearranged TCR beta genes was amplified from genomic DNA by a multiplex PCR assay. Amplified TCR beta libraries were sequenced as 87-base-pair reads on the Illumina HiSeq System. The paper's data handling went like this. Across the 700 or so repertoires, a later analysis counted roughly 84 million unique TCR beta chains, 9 million to 14 million of which were shared by at least two donors. To remove PCR and sequencing errors, raw reads were error-corrected and collapsed into unique sequences using a nearest-neighbor algorithm that merged closely related sequences. Alignment of CDR3 sequences to IMGT reference sequences was used to assign V, D and J gene segments. For a sequence to be retained, a match of at least six nucleotides to both a V gene segment and a J gene segment was required. A rearrangement counted as productive if the CDR3 had no stop codons and remained in frame with V and J, and every other rearrangement counted as non-productive. CDR3 was defined by IMGT convention, running from the second conserved V-encoded cysteine to the conserved J-encoded phenylalanine. In an earlier analysis of approximately 590 of the donors, sequences lacking an unambiguous match to a single V gene segment were excluded. In an earlier analysis of 450 to 750 of the donors, a V segment was called functional when productive rearrangements were above 56.7%, and segregating when the standard deviation between donors exceeded 5%. A statistical classification framework was developed to diagnose cytomegalovirus status using the catalog of TCR beta chain sequences. In a later analysis, V and J genes were assigned by comparing TCR nucleotide sequences against IMGT/GENE-DB human TR gene sequences. In a later analysis, CDR3 sequences and most-parsimonious VDJ recombination scenarios were assigned using the TCRdist pipeline. In a later analysis, each TCR beta chain was defined by its CDR3 amino acid sequence together with its V-gene family, and reads lacking a unique V-gene family were excluded. To address suspected cross-contamination and a sequencing artifact, a later analysis removed over 500 highly shared, low-generation-probability nucleotide sequences. A later analysis calculated a clonal expansion index for each public chain from normalized within-repertoire ranks of inferred template counts. In a later analysis, generation probabilities were computed using a VDJ recombination model fitted to out-of-frame rearrangements, and the results were checked against IGoR. A later analysis scored TCR-TCR, TCR-HLA and TCR-CMV co-occurrence with hypergeometric tests, applying a repertoire-size bias correction to TCR pairs. False discovery rates were estimated in a later analysis by permuting HLA or CMV assignments 20 times. In a later analysis, co-occurring TCRs were grouped with DBSCAN, and TCRdist sequence similarity was added when clustering was performed within HLA-allele-positive subsets. For co-occurrence clustering, repertoires with fewer than 30,000 or more than 120,000 public chains were excluded, along with five repertoires with anomalous nucleotide sharing. The table was pulled from immuneACCESS by TCRdb, which kept in-frame rearrangements only. Such tables lose some clones; where checked, under half of the loss comes from unresolved V genes, and the rest has no known cause. Clone size and the V and J calls come from that table; the DNA yielded D and trimming. This sample comprises over 100,000 clones, less than 85% of them detected only once. Of the sample, over 1.5% falls within the top ten clones.

In regard to this clone: The target of this receptor is not known. No qualities accompany the bases; no much larger clone lies one base away.

The cohort was made up of 666 healthy bone marrow donors. At the time of sampling, every cohort member was nominally healthy, though immune exposures that went unrecorded were likely present. The donor tested CMV seronegative and was one of the 352 seronegative cohort members. Every donor gave a peripheral blood sample, and the peripheral blood mononuclear cells from that sample were used for TCR beta sequencing. Genomic DNA was extracted from the blood cell samples with the Qiagen DNeasy Blood Extraction Kit. Sequencing used PBMCs. The sequence links TRBV19 to TRBJ2-2; TRBD2 agrees with 13 junctional bases. The source of this sequence is a man aged 35 to 55 in good health and CMV-seronegative. The CDR3: CASSRLAGGNTGELFF. The nucleotide sequence reads TGTGCCAGTAGCAGACTAGCGGGAGGTAACACCGGGGAGCTGTTTTTT. Joined to the reference TRBV19 and TRBJ2-2 proteins, this CDR3 gives the full variable domain: DGGITQSPKYLFRKEGQNVTLSCEQNLNHDAMYWYRQDPGQGLRLIYYSQIVNDFQKGDIAEGYSVSREKKESFPLTVTSAQKNPTAFYLCASSRLAGGNTGELFFGEGSRLTVL.